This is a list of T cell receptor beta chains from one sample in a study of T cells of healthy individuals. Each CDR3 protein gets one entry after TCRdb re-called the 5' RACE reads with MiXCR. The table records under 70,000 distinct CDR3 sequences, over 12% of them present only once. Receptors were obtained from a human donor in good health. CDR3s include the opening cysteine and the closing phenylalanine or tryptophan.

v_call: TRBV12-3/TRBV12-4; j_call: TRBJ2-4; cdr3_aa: CASTPDSQNIQYF
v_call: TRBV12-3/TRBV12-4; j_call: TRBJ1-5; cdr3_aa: CASSSNGQPQHF
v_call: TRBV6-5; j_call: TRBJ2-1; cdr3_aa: CASSYSPSGGRNEQFF
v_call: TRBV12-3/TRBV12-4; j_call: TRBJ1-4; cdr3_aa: CASSLGGKEKLFF
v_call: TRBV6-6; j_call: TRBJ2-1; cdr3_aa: CASRHDRSSNEQFF
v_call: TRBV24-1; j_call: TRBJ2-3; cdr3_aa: CATSDRQGLDTQYF
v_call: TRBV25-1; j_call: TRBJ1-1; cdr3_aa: CASNKPQPNTEAFF
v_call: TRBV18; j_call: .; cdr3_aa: CASSTDGYEQFF
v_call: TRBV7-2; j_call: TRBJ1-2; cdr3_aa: CASSLVIMGQPYGYTF
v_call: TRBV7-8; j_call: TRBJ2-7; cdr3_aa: CASSLSWRGPSWEQYF
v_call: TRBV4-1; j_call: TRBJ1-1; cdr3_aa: CASSRQTSNTEAFF
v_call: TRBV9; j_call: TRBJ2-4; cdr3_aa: CASSVAETKNIQYF
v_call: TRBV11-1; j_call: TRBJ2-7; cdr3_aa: CASSLQYSYEQYF
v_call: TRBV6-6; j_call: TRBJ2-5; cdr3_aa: CASSTSAQTQYF
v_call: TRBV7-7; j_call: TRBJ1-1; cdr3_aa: CASSLYSGTEAFF
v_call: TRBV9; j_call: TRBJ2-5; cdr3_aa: CASSPPAGSETQYF